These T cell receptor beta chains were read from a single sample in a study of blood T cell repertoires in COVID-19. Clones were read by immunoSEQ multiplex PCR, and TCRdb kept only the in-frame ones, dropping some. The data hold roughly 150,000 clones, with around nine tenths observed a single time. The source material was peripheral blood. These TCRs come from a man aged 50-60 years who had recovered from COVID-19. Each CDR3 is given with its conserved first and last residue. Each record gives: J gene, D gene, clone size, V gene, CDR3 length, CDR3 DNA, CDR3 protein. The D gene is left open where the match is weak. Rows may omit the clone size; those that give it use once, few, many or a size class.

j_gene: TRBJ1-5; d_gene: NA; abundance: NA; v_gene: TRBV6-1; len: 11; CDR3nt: TGTGCCAGCAGTGAAGCGAGGACAGAGCATTTT; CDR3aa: CASSEARTEHF
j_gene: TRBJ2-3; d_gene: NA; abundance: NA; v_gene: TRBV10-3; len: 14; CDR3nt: TGTGCCATCAGTGAAACTAGCAGGGCAGATACGCAGTATTTT; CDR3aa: CAISETSRADTQYF
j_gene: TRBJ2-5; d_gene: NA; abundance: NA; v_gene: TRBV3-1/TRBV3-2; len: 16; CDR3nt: TGTGCCAGCAGCCAAGGAGACAGTTTAGGGGTAGAGACCCAGTACTTC; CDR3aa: CASSQGDSLGVETQYF
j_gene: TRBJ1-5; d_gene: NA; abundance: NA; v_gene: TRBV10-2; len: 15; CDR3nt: TGCGCCAGCAGTCCCGTCAGGGTAGGGAATCAGCCCCAGCATTTT; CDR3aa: CASSPVRVGNQPQHF
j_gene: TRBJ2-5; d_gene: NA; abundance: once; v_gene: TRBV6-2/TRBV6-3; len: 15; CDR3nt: TGTGCCAGCAGTTATGTGGGGGGGCCAGGAGAGACCCAGTACTTC; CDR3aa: CASSYVGGPGETQYF
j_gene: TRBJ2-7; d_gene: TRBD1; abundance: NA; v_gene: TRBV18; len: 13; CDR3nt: TGTGCCAGCTCACCCAAGACAGGGGCCGAGCAGTACTTC; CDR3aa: CASSPKTGAEQYF
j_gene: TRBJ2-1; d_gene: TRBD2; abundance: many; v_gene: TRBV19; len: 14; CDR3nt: TGTGCCAGTAGTCCCCGGGCTAGCGGGAATGAGCAGTTCTTC; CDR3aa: CASSPRASGNEQFF
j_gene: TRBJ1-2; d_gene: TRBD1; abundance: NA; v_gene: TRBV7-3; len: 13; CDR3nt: TGTGCCAGCAGCTTACAGGGGGCTAGGGGCTACACCTTC; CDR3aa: CASSLQGARGYTF
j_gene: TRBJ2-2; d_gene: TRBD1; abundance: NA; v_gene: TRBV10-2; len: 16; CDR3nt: TGCGCCAGCAGTGTGGGGCAGGGGGCGAACACCGGGGAGCTGTTTTTT; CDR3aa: CASSVGQGANTGELFF
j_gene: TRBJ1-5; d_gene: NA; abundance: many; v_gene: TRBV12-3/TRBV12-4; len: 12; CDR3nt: TGTGCCAGCCGCGATTCCAATCAGCCCCAGCATTTT; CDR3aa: CASRDSNQPQHF